These 18 T cell receptor beta chains share one sample of origin, sequenced in a study of T cells in Graves' hyperthyroidism and ophthalmopathy. The CDR3 regions of TCR beta were amplified from RNA transcripts. When the TCR CDR3 underwent first-round RT-PCR, the HTBI primer set was used. Each CDR3 protein is one row after TCRdb ran MiXCR on the multiplex PCR reads. The top ten clones hold just under 8.5% of a sample with approximately 560,000 distinct CDR3 sequences, around 45% of them seen once. Sample: peripheral blood or thyroid tissue (not recorded which). These TCRs come from a woman aged 18-29 years with Graves' hyperthyroidism.

This clonotype has more than one count but fewer than ten. Mismatch with germline at one junction end may stem from a read error. The chain has TRBV10-3 and TRBJ1-6; 8 bases are a match to TRBD1. The V gene's germline CDR1 is ENHRY and CDR2 SYGVKD. The CDR3 sequence is 14 residues long. The CDR3 loop is CASSRGQGPSPLHF. The CDR3 DNA sequence: TGTGCCAGCAGTCGAGGACAGGGCCCCTCACCCCTCCACTTT.

This clonotype was seen only once. The chain recombines TRBV9 with TRBJ1-5; TRBD1 aligns across 8 bases. The CDR3 is 15 residues long. Trimming removed 3 bases from V and 2 bases from J; junction bases left unmatched: 4. CDR1 and CDR2 (germline): SGDLS, YYNGEE. The CDR3 loop is CASSAGGSGNQPQHF. CDR3 nucleotides: TGTGCCAGCAGCGCAGGGGGCTCGGGCAATCAGCCCCAGCATTTT.

Comment on this clonotype: A much larger clone lies one base from this, so it may be a read error. The chain uses TRBV14 and TRBJ2-5; 10 nucleotides agree with TRBD2. V was clipped by 4 bases and J by 7 bases; unmatched bases: 9. Germline CDR1 and CDR2: SGHDN and FVKESK. The CDR3 runs to 15 residues. The CDR3 coding sequence is TGTGCCAGCAGCCCAACTAGCGGGATGGTTGCGACCCAGTACTTC. Translated: CASSPTSGMVATQYF.

Ten or more counts support this clonotype. V gene TRBV7-2 combines with J gene TRBJ1-5; unclear D gene. Trimming took 1 base from V and 0 from J, leaving 7 bases between them. The CDR3 runs to 15 residues. CDR1 and CDR2 (germline): SGHTA, FQGNSA. The CDR3 region is CASSLVENSNQPQHF. CDR3 sequence (DNA): TGTGCCAGCAGCTTAGTGGAAAATAGCAATCAGCCCCAGCATTTT.

A note on this clonotype: A much larger clone lies one base from this, so it may be a read error. The CDR3 nucleotides are TGTGCCATCACTCTGGAAAGGGCTAACGAGCAGTACTTC. It translates to CAITLERANEQYF. The chain links TRBV10-3 to TRBJ2-7; the D is unclear. V gave up 7 bases and J gave up 5 bases, with 15 bases separating them. The CDR3 runs 13 residues. In germline, CDR1 is ENHRY, CDR2 SYGVKD.

This clonotype was recorded once. With a much larger clone just one base away, this may be a read error. The rearrangement links TRBV7-9 to TRBJ2-6; TRBD1 matches at 9 bases. Germline assignment: CDR1 SEHNR and CDR2 FQNEAQ (reference sequence). The CDR3 length is 16 residues. The trim removed 6 bases at V and 3 bases at J, leaving 6 bases unmatched. CDR3 residues: CASSDTGGVGANVLTF. Here the CDR3 DNA reads TGTGCCAGCAGTGACACAGGGGGCGTTGGGGCCAACGTCCTGACTTTC.

As concerns this clonotype: In this CDR3 the conserved last residue, phenylalanine or tryptophan, is missing, so a read error is likely. This chain joins TRBV11-1 and TRBJ1-2, with unresolved D. CDR3 length equals 12 residues. Germline V gene data show CDR1 as SGHAT and CDR2 as FQDESV (reference sequence). The CDR3 protein is CVSSVGEGGYTI. DNA for the CDR3: TGTGTCAGCAGCGTTGGGGAGGGCGGCTACACCATC.

About this clonotype itself: With a much larger clone just one base away, this may be a read error. The V call is TRBV10-3, the J call TRBJ2-7; D gene uncertain. Germline lookup yields CDR1 ENHRY and CDR2 SYGVKD. The CDR3 spans 14 residues. CDR3 sequence: CASSLSGLSNEQYF. For the CDR3, the DNA is TGTGCCAGCAGCCTCTCGGGCCTCTCCAACGAGCAGTACTTC.

This clonotype was recorded a few times. The chain employs TRBV19 and TRBJ2-7; D is perhaps TRBD2 (6 bases). Germline loops: CDR1 LNHDA, CDR2 SQIVND (reference sequence). Between the trimmed V and J ends, which lost 10 bases and 0 bases, there was a span of 22 bases. The CDR3 runs to 16 residues. The DNA for the CDR3 is TGTGCCACCACCCAAGGCGGGGCGGCTGGCTCCTACGAGCAGTACTTC. Translating it yields CATTQGGAAGSYEQYF.

The chain joins TRBV11-1 to TRBJ2-7; TRBD1 agrees at 7 bases. The V segment lost 7 bases and the J segment 3 bases; nucleotides outside the gene matches: 6. The CDR3 runs to 13 residues. Germline-derived CDR1 and CDR2 are SGHAT and FQDESV (reference sequence). The CDR3 here is CASTGQPYYEQYF. In DNA, the CDR3 is TGTGCCAGCACGGGACAGCCGTACTACGAGCAGTACTTC.

As regards this clonotype: The conserved closing phenylalanine or tryptophan is absent in this CDR3, likely reflecting a read error. It is unclear where the CDR3 begins or ends on the DNA, so no DNA is shown, and the CDR3 is as TCRdb lists it. This chain uses TRBV25-1 with TRBJ1-4; TRBD1, as called in the table, went unchecked against the DNA. The CDR3 comprises 13 residues, both ends counted. Germline values: CDR1 MGHDK, CDR2 SYGVNS. CDR3 sequence: CASSELGDPDRNY.

To note about this clonotype: One junction end does not reproduce the germline sequence, and a read error may be involved. The CDR3 region has the DNA TGTGCCGGCAGCCCACTCCTTTCCCTGGCTTTCTTT. Translating it yields CAGSPLLSLAFF. The rearrangement links TRBV7-9 to TRBJ1-1; no clear D gene. The CDR3 runs to 12 residues. Germline V gene lookup returns CDR1 SEHNR and CDR2 FQNEAQ (reference sequence).

CDR3 DNA: TGTGCCAGCAGTACCAGACAGCACTCTGGAAACACCATATATTTT. Its translation is CASSTRQHSGNTIYF. The genes are TRBV6-6 and TRBJ1-3, with TRBD1 as a possible D gene (5 bases). V dropped 5 bases and J dropped 0 bases, with 11 bases sitting between them. From germline, CDR1 is MNHNY and CDR2 SVGAGI (reference sequence). The CDR3 covers 15 residues.

The chain combines TRBV11-2 with TRBJ1-2; TRBD1 might be the D (5 bases). V lost 0 bases and J lost 4, with 15 bases in between. CDR1 and CDR2 from the germline V gene are SGHAT and FQNNGV. This CDR3 comprises 16 residues. DNA of the CDR3: TGTGCCAGCAGCTTAGATCCGTCGGGGCTCTTCTATGGCTACACCTTC. This codes for CASSLDPSGLFYGYTF. The whole variable domain, remainder taken from reference TRBV11-2 and TRBJ1-2, is EAGVAQSPRYKIIEKRQSVAFWCNPISGHATLYWYQQILGQGPKLLIQFQNNGVVDDSQLPKDRFSAERLKGVDSTLKIQPAKLEDSAVYLCASSLDPSGLFYGYTFGSGTRLTVV.

J is TRBJ1-2 and V is TRBV19, with D possibly matching TRBD1 (6 bases). V dropped 1 base and J dropped 5 bases, with 8 bases sitting between them. Germline-derived CDR1 and CDR2 are LNHDA and SQIVND (reference sequence). This CDR3 is 13 amino acids long. In DNA, the CDR3 is TGTGCCAGTAGTATAGTGGGGGCGTATGGCTACACCTTC. It yields the protein CASSIVGAYGYTF.

The CDR3 region is CASSPVQGNTEAFF. DNA of the CDR3: TGTGCCAGCAGCCCGGTACAGGGAAACACTGAAGCTTTCTTT. The chain links TRBV7-2 to TRBJ1-1, with a weak D call TRBD1 (6 bases). Germline V gives CDR1 SGHTA, CDR2 FQGNSA. The CDR3 totals 14 residues. Trimming stripped 5 bases from V and 2 bases from J, with 12 bases between.

This chain uses TRBV9 with TRBJ1-5, with TRBD1 as a possible D gene (5 bases). The CDR3 covers 13 residues. The V gene lost 5 bases and the J gene lost 7 bases, with 13 bases spanning the gap. CDR1 and CDR2 from the germline V gene are SGDLS and YYNGEE. In DNA, the CDR3 is TGTGCCAGCAGTTATGACAGTATCCAGCCCCAGCATTTT. It is translated as CASSYDSIQPQHF.

The chain is built from TRBV6-6 and TRBJ2-1; D unclear. V lost 5 bases and J lost 13, with 12 bases in between. The length of the CDR3 is 11 residues. Germline CDR1 is MNHNY and CDR2 is SVGAGI (reference sequence). CDR3 in DNA: TGTGCCAGCAGTGGCCCCCCGCCCCAGTTCTTC. Its translation: CASSGPPPQFF.